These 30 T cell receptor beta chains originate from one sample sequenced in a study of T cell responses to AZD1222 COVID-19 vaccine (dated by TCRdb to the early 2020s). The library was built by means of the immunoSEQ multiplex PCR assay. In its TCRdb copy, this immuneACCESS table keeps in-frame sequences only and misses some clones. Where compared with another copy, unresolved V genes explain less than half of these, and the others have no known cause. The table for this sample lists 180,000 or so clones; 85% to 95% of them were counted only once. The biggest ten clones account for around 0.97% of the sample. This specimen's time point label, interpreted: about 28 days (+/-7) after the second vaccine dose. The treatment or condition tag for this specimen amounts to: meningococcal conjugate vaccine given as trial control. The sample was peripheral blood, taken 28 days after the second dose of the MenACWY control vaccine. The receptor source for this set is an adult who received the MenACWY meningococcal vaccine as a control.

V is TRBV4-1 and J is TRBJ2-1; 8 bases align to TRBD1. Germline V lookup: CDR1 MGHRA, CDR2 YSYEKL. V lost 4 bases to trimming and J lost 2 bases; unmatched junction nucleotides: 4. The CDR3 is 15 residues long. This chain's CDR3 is CASSPQGQAYNEQFF. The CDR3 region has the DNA TGCGCCAGCAGCCCCCAGGGACAGGCCTACAATGAGCAGTTCTTC.

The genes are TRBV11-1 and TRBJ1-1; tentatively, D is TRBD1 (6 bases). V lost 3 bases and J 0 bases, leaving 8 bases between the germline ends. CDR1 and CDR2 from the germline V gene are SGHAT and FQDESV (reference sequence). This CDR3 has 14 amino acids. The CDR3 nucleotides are TGTGCCAGCAGCTTCCAGGGGTTGAACACTGAAGCTTTCTTT. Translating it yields CASSFQGLNTEAFF. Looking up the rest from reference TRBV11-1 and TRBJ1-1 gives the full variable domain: EAEVAQSPRYKITEKSQAVAFWCDPISGHATLYWYRQILGQGPELLVQFQDESVVDDSQLPKDRFSAERLKGVDSTLKIQPAELGDSAMYLCASSFQGLNTEAFFGQGTRLTVV.

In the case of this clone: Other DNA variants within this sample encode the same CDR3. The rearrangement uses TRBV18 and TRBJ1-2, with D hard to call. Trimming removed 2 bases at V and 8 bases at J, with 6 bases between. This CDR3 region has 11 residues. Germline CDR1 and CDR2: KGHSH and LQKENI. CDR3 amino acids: CASSPGDGYTF. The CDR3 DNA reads TGTGCCAGCTCACCAGGCGACGGCTACACCTTC.

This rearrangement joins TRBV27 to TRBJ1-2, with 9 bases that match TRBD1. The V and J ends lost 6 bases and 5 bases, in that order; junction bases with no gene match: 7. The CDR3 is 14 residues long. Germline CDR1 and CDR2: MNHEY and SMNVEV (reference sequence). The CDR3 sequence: CASSVTGGAYGYTF. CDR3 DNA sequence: TGTGCCAGCAGCGTTACAGGGGGCGCTTATGGCTACACCTTC.

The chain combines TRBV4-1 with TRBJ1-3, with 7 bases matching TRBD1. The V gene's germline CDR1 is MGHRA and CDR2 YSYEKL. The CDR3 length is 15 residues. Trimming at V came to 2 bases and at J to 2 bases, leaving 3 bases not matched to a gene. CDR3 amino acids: CASSQTGTAGNTIYF. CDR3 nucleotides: TGCGCCAGCAGCCAAACCGGGACAGCTGGAAACACCATATATTTT.

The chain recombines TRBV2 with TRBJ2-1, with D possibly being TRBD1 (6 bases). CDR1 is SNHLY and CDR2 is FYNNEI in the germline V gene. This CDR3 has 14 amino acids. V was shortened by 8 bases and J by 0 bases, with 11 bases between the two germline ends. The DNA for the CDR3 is TGTGCCAGCCACGAGGGGGACTCCTACAATGAGCAGTTCTTC. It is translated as CASHEGDSYNEQFF.

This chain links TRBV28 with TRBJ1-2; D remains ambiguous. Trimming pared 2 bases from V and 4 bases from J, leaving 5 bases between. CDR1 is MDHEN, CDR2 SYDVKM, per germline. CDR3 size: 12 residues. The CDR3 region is CASSLVPYGYTF. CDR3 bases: TGTGCCAGCAGTTTAGTTCCCTATGGCTACACCTTC.

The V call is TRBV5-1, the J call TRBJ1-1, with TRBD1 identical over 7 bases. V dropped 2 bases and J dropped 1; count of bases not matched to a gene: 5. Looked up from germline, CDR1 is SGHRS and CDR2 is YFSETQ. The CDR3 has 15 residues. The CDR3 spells CASSLDRAGNTEAFF. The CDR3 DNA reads TGCGCCAGCAGCTTAGACAGGGCAGGGAACACTGAAGCTTTCTTT.

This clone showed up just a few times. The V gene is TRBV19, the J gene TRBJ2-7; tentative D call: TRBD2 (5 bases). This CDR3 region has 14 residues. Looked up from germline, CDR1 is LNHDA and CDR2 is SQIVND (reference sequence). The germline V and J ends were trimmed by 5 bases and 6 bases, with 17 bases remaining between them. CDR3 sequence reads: CASSAAESFTEQYF. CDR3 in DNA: TGTGCCAGTAGTGCAGCGGAGTCCTTTACCGAGCAGTACTTC. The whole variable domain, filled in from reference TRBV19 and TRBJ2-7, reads DGGITQSPKYLFRKEGQNVTLSCEQNLNHDAMYWYRQDPGQGLRLIYYSQIVNDFQKGDIAEGYSVSREKKESFPLTVTSAQKNPTAFYLCASSAAESFTEQYFGPGTRLTVT.

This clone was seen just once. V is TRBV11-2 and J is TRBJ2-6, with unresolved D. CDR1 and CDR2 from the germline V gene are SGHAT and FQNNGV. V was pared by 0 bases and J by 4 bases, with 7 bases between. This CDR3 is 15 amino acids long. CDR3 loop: CASSLDASGANVLTF. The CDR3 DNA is TGTGCCAGCAGCTTAGACGCGTCCGGGGCCAACGTCCTGACTTTC.

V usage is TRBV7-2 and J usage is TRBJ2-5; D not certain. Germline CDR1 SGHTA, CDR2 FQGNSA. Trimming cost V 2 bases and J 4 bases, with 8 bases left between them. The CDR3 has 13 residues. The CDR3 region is CASSLTVRETQYF. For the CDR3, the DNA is TGTGCCAGCAGCTTAACAGTTCGAGAGACCCAGTACTTC.

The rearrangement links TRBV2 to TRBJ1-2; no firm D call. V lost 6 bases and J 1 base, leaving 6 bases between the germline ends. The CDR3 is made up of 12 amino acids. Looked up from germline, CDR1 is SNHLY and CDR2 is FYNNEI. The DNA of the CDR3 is TGTGCCAGCAGGGACGGTAACTATGGCTACACCTTC. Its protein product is CASRDGNYGYTF.

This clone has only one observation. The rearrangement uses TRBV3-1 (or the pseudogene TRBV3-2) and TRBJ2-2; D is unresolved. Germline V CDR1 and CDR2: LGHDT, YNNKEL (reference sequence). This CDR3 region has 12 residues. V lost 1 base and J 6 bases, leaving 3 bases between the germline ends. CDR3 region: CASSQAAGELFF. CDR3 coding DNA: TGTGCCAGCAGCCAAGCGGCCGGGGAGCTGTTTTTT.

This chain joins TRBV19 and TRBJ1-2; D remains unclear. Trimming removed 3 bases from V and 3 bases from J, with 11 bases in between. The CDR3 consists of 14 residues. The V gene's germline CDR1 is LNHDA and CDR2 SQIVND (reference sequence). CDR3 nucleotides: TGTGCCAGTAGTATCTCTCCCACCTACTATGGCTACACCTTC. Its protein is CASSISPTYYGYTF. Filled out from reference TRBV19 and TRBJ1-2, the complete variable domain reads DGGITQSPKYLFRKEGQNVTLSCEQNLNHDAMYWYRQDPGQGLRLIYYSQIVNDFQKGDIAEGYSVSREKKESFPLTVTSAQKNPTAFYLCASSISPTYYGYTFGSGTRLTVV.

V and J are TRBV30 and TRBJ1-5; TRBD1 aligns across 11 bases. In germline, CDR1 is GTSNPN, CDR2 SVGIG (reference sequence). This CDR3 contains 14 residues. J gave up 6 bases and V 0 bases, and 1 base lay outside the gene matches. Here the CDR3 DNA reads TGTGCCTGGAGTGTCGGACAGGGGGCTCAGCCCCAGCATTTT. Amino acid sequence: CAWSVGQGAQPQHF.

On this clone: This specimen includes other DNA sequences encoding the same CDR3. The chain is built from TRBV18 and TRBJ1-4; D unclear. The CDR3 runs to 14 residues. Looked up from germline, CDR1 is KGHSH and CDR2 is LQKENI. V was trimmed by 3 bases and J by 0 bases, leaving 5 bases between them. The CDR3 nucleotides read TGTGCCAGCTCACCGCTTGCAACTAATGAAAAACTGTTTTTT. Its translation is CASSPLATNEKLFF. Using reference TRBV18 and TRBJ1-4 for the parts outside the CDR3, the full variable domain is NAGVMQNPRHLVRRRGQEARLRCSPMKGHSHVYWYRQLPEEGLKFMVYLQKENIIDESGMPKERFSAEFPKEGPSILRIQQVVRGDSAAYFCASSPLATNEKLFFGSGTQLSVL.

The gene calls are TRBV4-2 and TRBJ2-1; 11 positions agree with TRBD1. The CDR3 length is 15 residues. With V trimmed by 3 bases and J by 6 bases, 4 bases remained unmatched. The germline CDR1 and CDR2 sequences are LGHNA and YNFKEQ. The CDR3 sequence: CASSQRTGGPNEQFF. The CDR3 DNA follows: TGTGCCAGCAGCCAGCGGACAGGGGGCCCCAATGAGCAGTTCTTC.

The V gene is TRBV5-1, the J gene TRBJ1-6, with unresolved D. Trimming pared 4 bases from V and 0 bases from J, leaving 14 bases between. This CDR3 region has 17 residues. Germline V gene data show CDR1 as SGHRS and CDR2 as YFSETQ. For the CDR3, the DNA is TGCGCCAGCAGCCGCCAGACCGTGAGCTCCTATAATTCACCCCTCCACTTT. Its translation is CASSRQTVSSYNSPLHF.

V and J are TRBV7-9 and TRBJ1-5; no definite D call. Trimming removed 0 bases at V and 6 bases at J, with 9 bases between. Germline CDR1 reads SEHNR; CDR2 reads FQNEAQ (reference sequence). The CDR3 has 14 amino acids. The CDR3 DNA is TGTGCCAGCAGCTTAGCTGGCAACACTCAGCCCCAGCATTTT. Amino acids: CASSLAGNTQPQHF.

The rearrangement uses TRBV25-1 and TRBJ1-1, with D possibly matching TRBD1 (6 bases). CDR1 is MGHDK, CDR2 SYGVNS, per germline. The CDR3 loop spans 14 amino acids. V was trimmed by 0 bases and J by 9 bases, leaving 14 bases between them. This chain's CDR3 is CASSEYRSGDKAFF. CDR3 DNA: TGTGCCAGCAGTGAATATAGGTCAGGGGACAAAGCTTTCTTT.

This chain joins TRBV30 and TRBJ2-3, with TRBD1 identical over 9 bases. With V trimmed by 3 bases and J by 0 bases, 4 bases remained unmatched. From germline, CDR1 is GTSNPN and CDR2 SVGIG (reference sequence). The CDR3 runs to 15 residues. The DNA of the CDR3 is TGTGCCTGGAGCCCAGGACAGGGGAGCACAGATACGCAGTATTTT. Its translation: CAWSPGQGSTDTQYF.

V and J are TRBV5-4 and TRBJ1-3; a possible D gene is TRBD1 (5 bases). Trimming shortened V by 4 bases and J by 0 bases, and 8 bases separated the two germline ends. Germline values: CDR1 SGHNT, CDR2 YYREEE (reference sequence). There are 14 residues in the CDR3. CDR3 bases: TGTGCCAGCAGCCCTAGGGGCTCTGGAAACACCATATATTTT. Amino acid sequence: CASSPRGSGNTIYF.

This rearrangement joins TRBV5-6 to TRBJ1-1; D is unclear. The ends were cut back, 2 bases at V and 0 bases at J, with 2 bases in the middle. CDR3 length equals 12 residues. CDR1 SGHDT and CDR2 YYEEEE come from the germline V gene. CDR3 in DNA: TGTGCCAGCAGCTTCATGAACACTGAAGCTTTCTTT. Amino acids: CASSFMNTEAFF.

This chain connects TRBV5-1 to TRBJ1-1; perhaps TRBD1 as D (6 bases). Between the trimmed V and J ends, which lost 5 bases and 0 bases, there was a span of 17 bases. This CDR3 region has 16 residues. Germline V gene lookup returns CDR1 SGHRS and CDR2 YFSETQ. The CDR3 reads CASREQGRTMNTEAFF. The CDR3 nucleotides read TGCGCCAGCAGGGAACAGGGTCGCACTATGAACACTGAAGCTTTCTTT.

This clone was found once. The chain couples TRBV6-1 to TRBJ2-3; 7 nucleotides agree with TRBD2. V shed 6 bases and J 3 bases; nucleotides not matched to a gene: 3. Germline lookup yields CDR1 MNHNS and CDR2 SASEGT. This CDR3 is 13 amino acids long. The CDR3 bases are TGTGCCAGCAGCTGGGGAGGGACAGATACGCAGTATTTT. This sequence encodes CASSWGGTDTQYF.

The DNA of the CDR3 is TGTGCCAGCACGACGGGCGAAAAATACAATGAGCAGTTCTTC. As protein: CASTTGEKYNEQFF. The chain joins TRBV28 to TRBJ2-1, with D unclear. This CDR3 comprises 14 residues. CDR1 MDHEN and CDR2 SYDVKM come from the germline V gene. The V end lost 7 bases, the J end lost 4 bases, and 14 bases lay between the germline ends. Together with reference TRBV28 and TRBJ2-1, the CDR3 gives the full variable domain: DVKVTQSSRYLVKRTGEKVFLECVQDMDHENMFWYRQDPGLGLRLIYFSYDVKMKEKGDIPEGYSVSREKKERFSLILESASTNQTSMYLCASTTGEKYNEQFFGPGTRLTVL.

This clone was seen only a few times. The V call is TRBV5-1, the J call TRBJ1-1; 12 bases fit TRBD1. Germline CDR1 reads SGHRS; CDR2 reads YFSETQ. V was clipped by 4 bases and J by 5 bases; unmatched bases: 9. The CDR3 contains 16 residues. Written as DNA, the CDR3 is TGCGCCAGCAGCACGGGGACAGGGGGCGCTGGGACTGAAGCTTTCTTT. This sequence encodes CASSTGTGGAGTEAFF.

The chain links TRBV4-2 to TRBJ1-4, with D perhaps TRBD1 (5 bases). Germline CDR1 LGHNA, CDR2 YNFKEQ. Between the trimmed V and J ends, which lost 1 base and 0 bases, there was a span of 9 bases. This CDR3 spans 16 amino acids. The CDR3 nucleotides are TGTGCCAGCAGCCAAGGGGGGACCGCAACTAATGAAAAACTGTTTTTT. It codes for CASSQGGTATNEKLFF.

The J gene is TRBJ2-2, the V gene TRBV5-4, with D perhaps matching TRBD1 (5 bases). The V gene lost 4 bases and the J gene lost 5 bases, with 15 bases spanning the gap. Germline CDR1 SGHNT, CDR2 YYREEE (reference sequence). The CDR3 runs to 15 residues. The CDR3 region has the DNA TGTGCCAGCAGCACCGGACACGTACGAACCGGGGAGCTGTTTTTT. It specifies CASSTGHVRTGELFF.

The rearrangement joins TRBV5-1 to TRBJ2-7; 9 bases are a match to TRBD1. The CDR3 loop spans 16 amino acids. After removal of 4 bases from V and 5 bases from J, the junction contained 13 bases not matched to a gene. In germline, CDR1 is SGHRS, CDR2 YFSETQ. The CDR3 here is CASSGSIGTGRHEQYF. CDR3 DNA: TGCGCCAGCAGCGGGTCGATCGGGACAGGGAGACACGAGCAGTACTTC. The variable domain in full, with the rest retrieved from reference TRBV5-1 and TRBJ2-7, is KAGVTQTPRYLIKTRGQQVTLSCSPISGHRSVSWYQQTPGQGLQFLFEYFSETQRNKGNFPGRFSGRQFSNSRSEMNVSTLELGDSALYLCASSGSIGTGRHEQYFGPGTRLTVT.